This TCR beta chain emerged from a study of blood T cells in healthy people across ages. Study observations and caveats: Reliance upon unsorted PBMCs precluded definitive naive versus antigen-experienced comparison.

CDR1 is ENHRY, CDR2 SYGVKD, per germline. The CDR3 runs to 15 residues. Every sample yielded at least 6 million isolated PBMCs. For the second PCR, which ran for roughly 7 to 11 cycles, a sample-barcoded 5' primer and a J-beta primer mix were used. With 12 random nucleotides, a template-switch adaptor tagged each individual cDNA molecule. MiXCR, applied by TCRdb to the 5' RACE reads, yields one record per CDR3 protein. Seen here are hundreds of thousands of distinct CDR3 sequences, 32% observed once, and the top ten hold just over 15%. This clonotype has just a few counts. Its antigen is not known. A much larger clonotype is one base distant, so this may be a read error.

The sequence was collected from an elderly woman in good health. The chain is built from TRBV10-3 and TRBJ2-3; D unclear. Material: blood. CDR3 bases: TGTACCATCAGTGAGCCGGGTAATCCCACAGATACGCAGTATTTT. It translates to CTISEPGNPTDTQYF.